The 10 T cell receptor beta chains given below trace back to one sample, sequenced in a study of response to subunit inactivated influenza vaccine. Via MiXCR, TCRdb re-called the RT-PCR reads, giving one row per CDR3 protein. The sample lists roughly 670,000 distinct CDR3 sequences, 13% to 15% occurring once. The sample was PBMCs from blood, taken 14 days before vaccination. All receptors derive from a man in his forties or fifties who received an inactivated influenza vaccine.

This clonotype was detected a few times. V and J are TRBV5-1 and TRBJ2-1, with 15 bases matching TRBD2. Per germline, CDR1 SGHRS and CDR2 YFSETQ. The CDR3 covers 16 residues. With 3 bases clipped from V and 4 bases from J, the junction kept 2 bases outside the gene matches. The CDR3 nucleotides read TGCGCCAGCAGCTGGACTAGCGGGGGGGGGTACAATGAGCAGTTCTTC. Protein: CASSWTSGGGYNEQFF.

The CDR3 DNA sequence: TGTGCCACCAAGGGCCTGGATACGCAGTATTTT. Translated: CATKGLDTQYF. This chain uses TRBV24-1 with TRBJ2-3; unclear D gene. V lost 8 bases and J lost 6, with 8 bases in between. CDR3 length: 11 residues. In germline, CDR1 is KGHDR, CDR2 SFDVKD.

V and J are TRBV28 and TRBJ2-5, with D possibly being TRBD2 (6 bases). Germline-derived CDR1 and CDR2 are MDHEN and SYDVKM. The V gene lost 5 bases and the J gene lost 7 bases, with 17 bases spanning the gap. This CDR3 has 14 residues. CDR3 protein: CASSLRQPGGTQYF. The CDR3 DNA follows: TGTGCCAGCAGTCTTAGACAACCCGGGGGGACCCAGTACTTC. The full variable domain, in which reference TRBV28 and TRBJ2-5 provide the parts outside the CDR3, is DVKVTQSSRYLVKRTGEKVFLECVQDMDHENMFWYRQDPGLGLRLIYFSYDVKMKEKGDIPEGYSVSREKKERFSLILESASTNQTSMYLCASSLRQPGGTQYFGPGTRLLVL.

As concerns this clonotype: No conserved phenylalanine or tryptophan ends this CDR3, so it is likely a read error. Written as DNA, the CDR3 is TGTGCCAGCAGTGAACCAGGGACAGGGCTAGAGACCCAGTACTTA. The encoded protein is CASSEPGTGLETQYL. V gene TRBV25-1 combines with J gene TRBJ2-5; 9 nucleotides align to TRBD1. There are 15 residues in the CDR3. The ends lost 2 bases at V and 4 bases at J; junction bases unmatched: 5. Germline-derived CDR1 and CDR2 are MGHDK and SYGVNS.

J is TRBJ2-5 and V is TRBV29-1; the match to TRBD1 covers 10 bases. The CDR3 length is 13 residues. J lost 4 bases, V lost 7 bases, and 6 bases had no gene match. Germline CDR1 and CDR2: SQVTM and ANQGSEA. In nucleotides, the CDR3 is TGCAGCGCCGGGGGGACAGGGGCAGAGACCCAGTACTTC. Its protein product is CSAGGTGAETQYF.

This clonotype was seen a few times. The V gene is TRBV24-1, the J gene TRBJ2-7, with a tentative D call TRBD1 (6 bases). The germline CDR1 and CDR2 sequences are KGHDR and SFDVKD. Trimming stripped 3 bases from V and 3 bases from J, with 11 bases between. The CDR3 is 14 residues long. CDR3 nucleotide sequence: TGTGCCACCAGTGATCCCCGGGACAACTACGAGCAGTACTTC. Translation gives CATSDPRDNYEQYF.

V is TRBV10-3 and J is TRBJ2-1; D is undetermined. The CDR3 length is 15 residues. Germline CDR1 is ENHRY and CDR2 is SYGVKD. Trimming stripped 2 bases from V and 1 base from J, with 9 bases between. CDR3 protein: CAISEEIGSYNEQFF. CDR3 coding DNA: TGTGCCATCAGTGAGGAAATAGGGTCCTACAATGAGCAGTTCTTC.

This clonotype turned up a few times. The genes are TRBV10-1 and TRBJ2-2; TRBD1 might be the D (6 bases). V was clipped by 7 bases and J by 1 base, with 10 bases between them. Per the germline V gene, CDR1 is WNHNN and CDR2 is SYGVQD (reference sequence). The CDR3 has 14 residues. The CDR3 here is CASNSDRNTGELFF. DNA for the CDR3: TGCGCCAGCAATTCGGACAGGAACACCGGGGAGCTGTTTTTT.

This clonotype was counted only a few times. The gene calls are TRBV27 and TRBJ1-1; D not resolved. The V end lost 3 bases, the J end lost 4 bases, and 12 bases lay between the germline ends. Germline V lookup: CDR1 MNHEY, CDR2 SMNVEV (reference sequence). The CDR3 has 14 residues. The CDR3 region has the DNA TGTGCCAGCAGTTTGCTGAAGAAGGGCACTGAAGCTTTCTTT. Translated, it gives CASSLLKKGTEAFF.

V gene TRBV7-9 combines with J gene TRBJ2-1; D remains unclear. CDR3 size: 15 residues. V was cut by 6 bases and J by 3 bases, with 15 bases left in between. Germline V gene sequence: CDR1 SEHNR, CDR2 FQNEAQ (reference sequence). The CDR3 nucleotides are TGTGCCAGCAGGGCGTGGCTGAATGACTACAATGAGCAGTTCTTC. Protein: CASRAWLNDYNEQFF.